The next 22 T cell receptor beta chains were all read from a single sample in a study of Ad26.COV2.S vaccination and SARS-CoV-2 variants. Treatment denoted: some 20 received Ad26.COV2.S at low or high dose, single or two shots; about 5 received placebo; per-sample allocation not given. Collection of samples fell on day 63 after the first vaccine or placebo injection. The table came from immunoSEQ multiplex PCR; TCRdb's copy has only in-frame clones and leaves some out. The sample carries approximately 420,000 clones, about nine tenths recorded once. Sequencing used peripheral blood, obtained in a trial of Ad26.COV2.S vaccine versus placebo. The receptors stem from a person between 18 and 65 years old who received the Ad26.COV2.S COVID-19 vaccine or a placebo.

The chain is built from TRBV5-1 and TRBJ2-2; 7 nucleotides agree with TRBD1. From germline, CDR1 is SGHRS and CDR2 YFSETQ. This CDR3 region has 15 residues. The V and J ends lost 2 bases and 4 bases, in that order; junction bases with no gene match: 5. The CDR3 sequence is CASSFWQGVTGELFF. Here the CDR3 DNA reads TGCGCCAGCAGCTTCTGGCAGGGGGTCACCGGGGAGCTGTTTTTT. The whole variable domain, remainder taken from reference TRBV5-1 and TRBJ2-2, is KAGVTQTPRYLIKTRGQQVTLSCSPISGHRSVSWYQQTPGQGLQFLFEYFSETQRNKGNFPGRFSGRQFSNSRSEMNVSTLELGDSALYLCASSFWQGVTGELFFGEGSRLTVL.

This chain uses TRBV10-3 with TRBJ1-5; TRBD1 might be the D (5 bases). CDR1 and CDR2 from the germline V gene are ENHRY and SYGVKD. V lost 0 bases and J lost 7, with 10 bases in between. This CDR3 spans 14 amino acids. The CDR3 nucleotides read TGTGCCATCAGTGAGTCGGGCAGGGCACAGCCCCAGCATTTT. Protein sequence: CAISESGRAQPQHF.

V is TRBV2 and J is TRBJ1-2; D remains unclear. This CDR3 spans 13 amino acids. The germline gives CDR1 SNHLY, CDR2 FYNNEI. V lost 4 bases, J lost 8 bases, and 14 bases lay in between. The CDR3 DNA follows: TGTGCCAGCAGTGCAGAGGACTTAGGCGGCTACACCTTC. Amino acids: CASSAEDLGGYTF.

The CDR3 spells CASTIETAAYEQYF. Written as DNA, the CDR3 is TGTGCCAGCACCATTGAGACTGCCGCCTACGAGCAGTACTTC. This rearrangement joins TRBV5-6 to TRBJ2-7; no clear D gene. Trimming left V 6 bases short and J 2 bases short, with 15 bases between. In germline, CDR1 is SGHDT, CDR2 YYEEEE. The CDR3 has 14 amino acids. The full variable domain, its missing parts supplied by reference TRBV5-6 and TRBJ2-7, is DAGVTQSPTHLIKTRGQQVTLRCSPKSGHDTVSWYQQALGQGPQFIFQYYEEEERQRGNFPDRFSGHQFPNYSSELNVNALLLGDSALYLCASTIETAAYEQYFGPGTRLTVT.

The V call is TRBV6-1, the J call TRBJ2-7; 12 nucleotides line up with TRBD2. CDR1 MNHNS and CDR2 SASEGT come from the germline V gene. The CDR3 covers 17 residues. The V gene end was trimmed by 6 bases and the J gene end by 0 bases; junction bases not matched to a gene: 9. The DNA of the CDR3 is TGTGCCAGCAGAGAACTAGCGGGGGGTGGAGTCTCCTACGAGCAGTACTTC. It is translated as CASRELAGGGVSYEQYF.

The chain uses TRBV11-2 and TRBJ2-5; D unresolved. Trimming left V 1 base short and J 5 bases short, with 8 bases between. The CDR3 is 13 residues long. CDR1 is SGHAT, CDR2 FQNNGV, per germline. This CDR3 reads CASSLGAYETQYF. DNA for the CDR3: TGTGCCAGCAGCTTAGGAGCATACGAGACCCAGTACTTC.

The sample holds one count of this clone. V and J are TRBV3-1 (or the pseudogene TRBV3-2) and TRBJ1-2; D is uncertain. V shed 5 bases and J shed 3 bases, with 16 bases lying between them. CDR1 is LGHDT, CDR2 YNNKEL, per germline (reference sequence). This CDR3 contains 15 residues. The CDR3 region is CASSDRMDGYYGYTF. CDR3 sequence (DNA): TGTGCCAGCAGCGACCGAATGGACGGCTACTATGGCTACACCTTC.

This clone was found a few times. The chain carries TRBV7-9 and TRBJ1-6; 8 bases fit TRBD1. The germline CDR1 and CDR2 sequences are SEHNR and FQNEAQ (reference sequence). This CDR3 region has 17 residues. Trimming took 5 bases from V and 7 from J; bases not matched to a gene: 13. The DNA for the CDR3 is TGTGCCAGCAGCGAACATAGTCGGACAGGGAGCAATTCACCCCTCCACTTT. Protein: CASSEHSRTGSNSPLHF. The full variable domain, in which reference TRBV7-9 and TRBJ1-6 provide the parts outside the CDR3, is DTGVSQNPRHKITKRGQNVTFRCDPISEHNRLYWYRQTLGQGPEFLTYFQNEAQLEKSRLLSDRFSAERPKGSFSTLEIQRTEQGDSAMYLCASSEHSRTGSNSPLHFGNGTRLTVT.

This rearrangement joins TRBV9 to TRBJ1-1; D not certain. Deletions cut 4 bases from V and 5 bases from J, with 18 bases between. The CDR3 covers 15 residues. The germline V gene encodes CDR1 SGDLS and CDR2 YYNGEE. CDR3 in DNA: TGTGCCAGCAGCCCGATTAATAGCCTGGGTACTGAAGCTTTCTTT. It yields the protein CASSPINSLGTEAFF.

The chain carries TRBV27 and TRBJ2-3; a weak D match, TRBD1 (6 bases). Germline-derived CDR1 and CDR2 are MNHEY and SMNVEV (reference sequence). V lost 6 bases to trimming and J lost 2 bases, with 15 bases between them. CDR3 length: 15 residues. Written as DNA, the CDR3 is TGTGCCAGCAGCCAGGGGACCCTTAACACAGATACGCAGTATTTT. Its protein is CASSQGTLNTDTQYF.

This clone was seen only once. This chain uses TRBV27 with TRBJ2-7; D gene unclear. Germline V CDR1 and CDR2: MNHEY, SMNVEV (reference sequence). Trimming shortened V by 2 bases and J by 3 bases, and 8 bases separated the two germline ends. The CDR3 runs to 13 residues. CDR3 coding DNA: TGTGCCAGCAGTTTAAACTCTTACTACGAGCAGTACTTC. Residues: CASSLNSYYEQYF.

This clone has just one count. This chain uses TRBV7-9 with TRBJ1-2; the D is unclear. The germline V gene encodes CDR1 SEHNR and CDR2 FQNEAQ (reference sequence). CDR3 length: 14 residues. Trimming removed 0 bases from V and 5 bases from J, with 10 bases in between. Here the CDR3 reads CASSLAAGKYGYTF. The CDR3 bases are TGTGCCAGCAGCTTAGCCGCAGGAAAATATGGCTACACCTTC.

The CDR3 loop reads CASTWGVGDNSPLHF. The CDR3, as DNA: TGCGCCAGCACATGGGGGGTAGGAGATAATTCACCCCTCCACTTT. V is TRBV5-1 and J is TRBJ1-6; D is possibly TRBD1 (5 bases). Trimming removed 6 bases at V and 5 bases at J, with 15 bases between. Germline assignment: CDR1 SGHRS and CDR2 YFSETQ. The CDR3 sequence is 15 residues long.

The chain joins TRBV3-1 (or the pseudogene TRBV3-2) to TRBJ1-3; the D is unclear. CDR1 and CDR2 (germline): LGHDT, YNNKEL (reference sequence). Deletions cut 4 bases from V and 4 bases from J, with 8 bases between. CDR3 length: 13 residues. CDR3 region: CASSRNPGNTIYF. CDR3 DNA sequence: TGTGCCAGCAGCCGCAACCCCGGAAACACCATATATTTT.

Of note for this clone: Different DNA sequences within this sample yield the same CDR3. The DNA of the CDR3 is TGTGCCAGCAGTTTGGGTGAGACCCAGTACTTC. The encoded protein is CASSLGETQYF. The rearrangement links TRBV12-3 or TRBV12-4 to TRBJ2-5; D gene uncertain. V was pared by 3 bases and J by 5 bases, with 4 bases between. The CDR3 loop spans 11 amino acids.

V is TRBV30 and J is TRBJ2-7; D is perhaps TRBD1 (6 bases). There are 13 residues in the CDR3. The V and J ends lost 2 bases and 2 bases respectively, with 10 bases between them. CDR1 and CDR2 (germline): GTSNPN, SVGIG (reference sequence). CDR3 region: CAWSLGHTYEQYF. CDR3 in DNA: TGTGCCTGGAGTCTGGGACACACCTACGAGCAGTACTTC.

The gene calls are TRBV24-1 and TRBJ2-1, with 11 bases identical to TRBD2. CDR1 is KGHDR and CDR2 is SFDVKD in the germline V gene. V shed 5 bases and J 5 bases; nucleotides not matched to a gene: 7. This CDR3 comprises 16 residues. For the CDR3, the DNA is TGTGCCACCAGTGCAAATGGACTAGCGGGTCACAATGAGCAGTTCTTC. It is translated as CATSANGLAGHNEQFF.

The rearrangement uses TRBV19 and TRBJ2-4, with 8 bases identical to TRBD1. This CDR3 has 15 amino acids. CDR1 is LNHDA, CDR2 SQIVND, per germline (reference sequence). V was pared by 6 bases and J by 7 bases, with 11 bases of the junction left unmatched. The CDR3 spells CASSHPGGAGNIQYF. The CDR3, as DNA: TGTGCCAGTAGCCATCCAGGGGGCGCGGGGAACATTCAGTACTTC.

The genes are TRBV30 and TRBJ2-3, with 8 bases that match TRBD2. CDR3 length equals 12 residues. The V gene end was trimmed by 4 bases and the J gene end by 9 bases; junction bases not matched to a gene: 6. Germline V lookup: CDR1 GTSNPN, CDR2 SVGIG (reference sequence). CDR3 amino acids: CAWTTSGGTQYF. Here the CDR3 DNA reads TGTGCCTGGACAACTAGCGGTGGGACGCAGTATTTT.

The rearrangement joins TRBV6-5 to TRBJ1-5; possibly TRBD1 for D (6 bases). Trimming took 2 bases from V and 0 from J, leaving 11 bases between them. The germline gives CDR1 MNHEY, CDR2 SVGAGI. CDR3 length: 16 residues. This CDR3 is CASSYKDSNSNQPQHF. CDR3 nucleotide sequence: TGTGCCAGCAGTTACAAGGACAGTAATAGCAATCAGCCCCAGCATTTT.

This clone was recorded only once. The rearrangement joins TRBV19 to TRBJ1-4; D is uncertain. CDR1 is LNHDA, CDR2 SQIVND, per germline (reference sequence). The CDR3 sequence is 17 residues long. V dropped 4 bases and J dropped 0 bases, with 15 bases sitting between them. For the CDR3, the DNA is TGTGCCAGTAGTAGGGCCTTCGGCGATACAACTAATGAAAAACTGTTTTTT. Translating gives CASSRAFGDTTNEKLFF.

The chain links TRBV10-3 to TRBJ1-6; a possible D gene is TRBD1 (5 bases). This CDR3 is built from 13 residues. Germline-derived CDR1 and CDR2 are ENHRY and SYGVKD. Trimming removed 11 bases at V and 7 bases at J, with 15 bases between. The CDR3 here is CAPYGTLNSPLHF. The CDR3 DNA sequence: TGTGCCCCCTACGGGACTCTCAATTCACCCCTCCACTTT.